This TCR beta chain was found in a study of beta chain features in type 1 diabetes. Study outcomes and limitations: Moderately but significantly shorter TCRB CDR3s were found in Type 1 diabetes patients in all four CD4+ subsets. Insertions at VDJ junctions were less frequent in type 1 diabetes patients. These patients also deleted more nucleotides at the same junctions.

The study reverse transcribed the entire isolated RNA, so it sequenced expressed TCRB transcripts. Naive, central memory and regulatory T cell samples averaged about 3.5 million reads. Sequenced by immunoSEQ multiplex PCR; TCRdb stores in-frame clones only, minus some. Here the sample spans approximately 260,000 clones, 20% being singletons. Regarding this clone: Its antigen remains unknown.

Trimming pared 7 bases from V and 8 bases from J, leaving 11 bases between. The germline V gene encodes CDR1 MDHEN and CDR2 SYDVKM. The CDR3 covers 12 residues. Researchers reported sorting CD4+ naive, central memory, regulatory and stem cell-like memory cells via CD45RO/CCR7/CD25/CD127/CD95/CD27. Every sorted population was more than 95% pure. The gene calls are TRBV28 and TRBJ2-2; TRBD2 is a possible D gene (5 bases). Specimen: naive CD4+ T cells from blood. This TCR derives from a woman between 40 and 50 years old with type 1 diabetes. CDR3 DNA sequence: TGTGCCAGCAAGTCGGGGTTAGGGGAGCTGTTTTTT. It encodes CASKSGLGELFF.